This T cell receptor (beta chain) appears in the sequencing data of a study of T cell responses to AZD1222 COVID-19 vaccine. Germline trimming cut 0 bases from V and 2 bases from J; bases unmatched to any gene: 6. The CDR3 runs 17 residues. The germline V gene has CDR1 MGHRA and CDR2 YSYEKL. As to this clone: What it binds is not known.

Study-wide results and limits: Spike-specific TCRs gained breadth and depth after people received two AZD1222 doses. Baseline serology detected seropositivity in only five or six AZD1222 recipients. Dominant at 160-218 and 743-854, vaccine-associated CD4 TCRs also spanned spike. Among the donors, most were white British and more were female, and clonal diversity was possibly underestimated.

TCRdb keeps only in-frame clones here, not all; method: immunoSEQ multiplex PCR. The sample comprises about 180,000 clones, roughly 89% of which are singletons, and around 1.6% rests with the top ten. The TCR comes from an adult in good health. This chain connects TRBV4-1 to TRBJ2-1, with 8 bases lining up with TRBD2. The sequencing here drew on peripheral blood, taken on day 0 of AZD1222 vaccination. The chain's CDR3 is CASSQEEGGRPYNEQFF. CDR3 DNA: TGCGCCAGCAGCCAAGAGGAGGGCGGGAGGCCCTACAATGAGCAGTTCTTC.